What follows are 23 T cell receptor beta chains derived from one specimen sequenced in a study of shared clonotypes between healthy human individuals. Sequenced by immunoSEQ multiplex PCR; TCRdb stores in-frame clones only, minus some. The sample has about 190,000 clones, approximately 61% seen once. Sample: memory CD4+ T cells sorted from blood. The subset here: CD45RA-negative fraction. The receptors originated from a man in his thirties or forties in good health.

The V gene is TRBV28, the J gene TRBJ1-1; D may be TRBD1 (6 bases). This CDR3 is built from 11 residues. V lost 7 bases and J 11 bases, leaving 14 bases between the germline ends. Germline V gene data show CDR1 as MDHEN and CDR2 as SYDVKM. CDR3 region: CASMVRGGAFF. The CDR3 nucleotides read TGTGCCAGCATGGTCAGGGGAGGTGCTTTCTTT.

V usage is TRBV11-2 and J usage is TRBJ1-3; the D gene is possibly TRBD1 (6 bases). The CDR3 is made up of 16 amino acids. Trimming pared 5 bases from V and 4 bases from J, leaving 18 bases between. The germline V gene encodes CDR1 SGHAT and CDR2 FQNNGV. The CDR3 loop reads CASSPTPGTFGNTIYF. The CDR3 nucleotides read TGTGCCAGCAGCCCTACCCCGGGGACATTCGGAAACACCATATATTTT.

The genes are TRBV4-1 and TRBJ2-2; D unresolved. Deletions cut 1 base from V and 0 bases from J, with 9 bases between. CDR1 is MGHRA and CDR2 is YSYEKL in the germline V gene. The CDR3 covers 16 residues. CDR3 in amino acids: CASSQGPLANTGELFF. CDR3 DNA: TGCGCCAGCAGCCAAGGGCCCTTAGCGAACACCGGGGAGCTGTTTTTT.

This chain joins TRBV5-1 and TRBJ2-3, with D unresolved. The germline CDR1 and CDR2 sequences are SGHRS and YFSETQ. CDR3 size: 14 residues. V was cut by 1 base and J by 0 bases, with 6 bases left in between. DNA of the CDR3: TGCGCCAGCAGCTTGTGGAAGAGCACAGATACGCAGTATTTT. Protein: CASSLWKSTDTQYF.

The chain combines TRBV7-9 with TRBJ2-3; D is possibly TRBD1 (6 bases). Germline V gene lookup returns CDR1 SEHNR and CDR2 FQNEAQ (reference sequence). This CDR3 comprises 16 residues. Trimming removed 7 bases from V and 3 bases from J, with 20 bases in between. The CDR3 nucleotides are TGTGCCAGCACCCCTATGCCGACAGGCTATACAGATACGCAGTATTTT. Residues: CASTPMPTGYTDTQYF.

This clone occurred a few times. The rearrangement links TRBV5-1 to TRBJ2-6; D ambiguous. The ends were cut back, 0 bases at V and 8 bases at J, with 9 bases in the middle. Germline lookup yields CDR1 SGHRS and CDR2 YFSETQ. The CDR3 loop spans 14 amino acids. CDR3 DNA sequence: TGCGCCAGCAGCTTGGCCTTAGGGACCAACGTCCTGACTTTC. Protein: CASSLALGTNVLTF.

V and J are TRBV10-3 and TRBJ2-3, with D unclear. Germline V gene data show CDR1 as ENHRY and CDR2 as SYGVKD. The CDR3 sequence is 14 residues long. V was cut by 1 base and J by 2 bases, with 7 bases left in between. The CDR3 DNA is TGTGCCATCAGTGAGTATGGTCCCACAGATACGCAGTATTTT. Translated, it gives CAISEYGPTDTQYF.

This clone has just a few counts. The chain couples TRBV7-9 to TRBJ2-5, with TRBD1 identical over 8 bases. This CDR3 is built from 16 residues. With 6 bases clipped from V and 1 base from J, the junction kept 10 bases outside the gene matches. Germline CDR1 and CDR2: SEHNR and FQNEAQ (reference sequence). CDR3 DNA sequence: TGTGCCAGCAGTCAAGGGACAGGTGCCCCCCAAGAGACCCAGTACTTC. Amino acids: CASSQGTGAPQETQYF.

The chain is built from TRBV15 and TRBJ1-4; possibly TRBD1 for D (5 bases). Trimming took off 1 base at V and 6 bases at J, with 12 bases between the two ends. CDR1 and CDR2 (germline): LNHNV, YYDKDF (reference sequence). The CDR3 extends over 15 amino acids. CDR3: CATSRVSRDDEKLFF. The DNA for the CDR3 is TGTGCCACCAGCAGAGTAAGCAGGGACGATGAAAAACTGTTTTTT.

V gene TRBV6-5 combines with J gene TRBJ2-2; D uncertain. The length of the CDR3 is 13 residues. Germline V gene sequence: CDR1 MNHEY, CDR2 SVGAGI. V dropped 6 bases and J dropped 0 bases, with 5 bases sitting between them. The CDR3 region has the DNA TGTGCCAGCAGGCACCCGAACACCGGGGAGCTGTTTTTT. Translated: CASRHPNTGELFF.

This clone was counted a few times. The chain recombines TRBV5-1 with TRBJ2-6; 7 bases agree with TRBD1. Germline V gene data show CDR1 as SGHRS and CDR2 as YFSETQ. With V trimmed by 7 bases and J by 0 bases, 4 bases remained unmatched. CDR3 length: 15 amino acids. CDR3 sequence (DNA): TGCGCCAGCCTCCCAGGGGGCTCTGGGGCCAACGTCCTGACTTTC. The encoded protein is CASLPGGSGANVLTF. The whole variable domain, remainder taken from reference TRBV5-1 and TRBJ2-6, is KAGVTQTPRYLIKTRGQQVTLSCSPISGHRSVSWYQQTPGQGLQFLFEYFSETQRNKGNFPGRFSGRQFSNSRSEMNVSTLELGDSALYLCASLPGGSGANVLTFGAGSRLTVL.

There are a few counts of this clone. The V and J genes are TRBV5-4 and TRBJ2-5, with TRBD1 matching 7 bases. The V gene's germline CDR1 is SGHNT and CDR2 YYREEE (reference sequence). The junction had 7 bases not matched to a gene; V was cut back by 4 bases and J by 7 bases. The CDR3 is 13 residues long. CDR3 in amino acids: CASSQGEEGTQYF. DNA of the CDR3: TGTGCCAGCAGCCAGGGGGAAGAGGGGACCCAGTACTTC.

The chain recombines TRBV2 with TRBJ2-7; possibly TRBD1 for D (6 bases). Germline lookup yields CDR1 SNHLY and CDR2 FYNNEI. This CDR3 spans 15 amino acids. V was shortened by 1 base and J by 3 bases, with 13 bases between the two germline ends. CDR3 in amino acids: CASSEGGGNYYEQYF. CDR3 in DNA: TGTGCCAGCAGTGAAGGAGGGGGAAATTACTACGAGCAGTACTTC.

With regard to this clone: The sample contains more than one DNA sequence encoding this CDR3. V usage is TRBV28 and J usage is TRBJ1-2; D gene ambiguous. V was clipped by 8 bases and J by 2 bases, with 9 bases between them. The germline CDR1 and CDR2 sequences are MDHEN and SYDVKM. CDR3 size: 12 residues. In nucleotides, the CDR3 is TGTGCCAGCGCCGCGGTAAACTATGGCTACACCTTC. Amino acid sequence: CASAAVNYGYTF.

This clone was seen more than once but under ten times. CDR3 nucleotide sequence: TGTGCCAGCAGAACAGGCGTCGGAGATGGCTACACCTTC. Its translation is CASRTGVGDGYTF. This chain connects TRBV2 to TRBJ1-2, with a possible D match to TRBD1 (5 bases). Trimming pared 6 bases from V and 6 bases from J, leaving 14 bases between. Germline V lookup: CDR1 SNHLY, CDR2 FYNNEI. The length of the CDR3 is 13 residues. The entire variable domain, with the rest obtained from reference TRBV2 and TRBJ1-2, is as follows: EPEVTQTPSHQVTQMGQEVILRCVPISNHLYFYWYRQILGQKVEFLVSFYNNEISEKSEIFDDQFSVERPDGSNFTLKIRSTKLEDSAMYFCASRTGVGDGYTFGSGTRLTVV.

The V and J genes are TRBV2 and TRBJ1-1, with D maybe TRBD1 (6 bases). This CDR3 spans 13 amino acids. Germline CDR1 and CDR2: SNHLY and FYNNEI. V was pared by 4 bases and J by 6 bases, with 12 bases between. CDR3 residues: CASSGWGAAEAFF. As DNA, the CDR3 is TGTGCCAGCAGTGGGTGGGGGGCTGCTGAAGCTTTCTTT.

The chain's CDR3 is CASSEKEDYTEAFF. In DNA, the CDR3 is TGTGCCAGCAGTGAAAAGGAGGACTACACTGAAGCTTTCTTT. The chain couples TRBV6-5 to TRBJ1-1, with unresolved D. Trimming took off 5 bases at V and 3 bases at J, with 13 bases between the two ends. This CDR3 has 14 residues. The germline CDR1 and CDR2 sequences are MNHEY and SVGAGI.

The chain links TRBV27 to TRBJ2-7; weak D call: TRBD1 (6 bases). CDR1 is MNHEY, CDR2 SMNVEV, per germline (reference sequence). V lost 0 bases and J 2 bases, leaving 17 bases between the germline ends. The CDR3 spans 17 residues. The chain's CDR3 is CASSLSYRAAGAYEQYF. The CDR3 nucleotides read TGTGCCAGCAGTTTATCGTACCGGGCGGCAGGGGCCTACGAGCAGTACTTC.

This chain connects TRBV27 to TRBJ2-7; D possibly corresponds to TRBD2 (6 bases). CDR3 length: 15 amino acids. V was clipped by 6 bases and J by 0 bases, with 15 bases between them. Germline CDR1 and CDR2: MNHEY and SMNVEV (reference sequence). CDR3 region: CASRHRDGSSYEQYF. The DNA for the CDR3 is TGTGCCAGCAGACACCGGGACGGGAGCTCCTACGAGCAGTACTTC.

In its sample, this clone was seen a few times. Different DNA sequences within this sample yield the same CDR3. CDR3 in amino acids: CASRPGGYGYTF. The CDR3 DNA is TGTGCCAGCAGGCCTGGAGGGTATGGCTACACCTTC. The chain is built from TRBV28 and TRBJ1-2; no firm D call. V was pared by 6 bases and J by 5 bases, with 10 bases between. Germline V gene sequence: CDR1 MDHEN, CDR2 SYDVKM. The CDR3 extends over 12 amino acids.

The chain couples TRBV9 to TRBJ2-7; D is possibly TRBD1 (6 bases). Germline CDR1 SGDLS, CDR2 YYNGEE. The CDR3 has 15 residues. Between the trimmed V and J ends, which lost 4 bases and 0 bases, there was a span of 14 bases. CDR3 amino acids: CASSPGHQNSYEQYF. The CDR3 nucleotides read TGTGCCAGCAGCCCGGGACATCAGAACTCCTACGAGCAGTACTTC. Drawing the rest from reference TRBV9 and TRBJ2-7, the complete variable domain is DSGVTQTPKHLITATGQRVTLRCSPRSGDLSVYWYQQSLDQGLQFLIQYYNGEERAKGNILERFSAQQFPDLHSELNLSSLELGDSALYFCASSPGHQNSYEQYFGPGTRLTVT.

J is TRBJ2-2 and V is TRBV11-2; no clear D. The germline V gene has CDR1 SGHAT and CDR2 FQNNGV. The CDR3 is 13 residues long. V shed 1 base and J shed 3 bases, with 3 bases lying between them. DNA for the CDR3: TGTGCCAGCAGCTTAGCCCACACCGGGGAGCTGTTTTTT. Translated, it gives CASSLAHTGELFF. Full variable domain (remainder filled in from reference TRBV11-2 and TRBJ2-2): EAGVAQSPRYKIIEKRQSVAFWCNPISGHATLYWYQQILGQGPKLLIQFQNNGVVDDSQLPKDRFSAERLKGVDSTLKIQPAKLEDSAVYLCASSLAHTGELFFGEGSRLTVL.

The V gene is TRBV14, the J gene TRBJ1-1; the match to TRBD1 covers 9 bases. This CDR3 region has 13 residues. V dropped 1 base and J dropped 11; count of bases not matched to a gene: 5. Germline V gene data show CDR1 as SGHDN and CDR2 as FVKESK. CDR3 sequence (DNA): TGTGCCAGCAGCCAAGCCGGGACAGGGAACGCTTTCTTT. Protein: CASSQAGTGNAFF. The full variable domain, in which reference TRBV14 and TRBJ1-1 provide the parts outside the CDR3, is EAGVTQFPSHSVIEKGQTVTLRCDPISGHDNLYWYRRVMGKEIKFLLHFVKESKQDESGMPNNRFLAERTGGTYSTLKVQPAELEDSGVYFCASSQAGTGNAFFGQGTRLTVV.